This T cell receptor beta chain is drawn from a study of CD8+ T cells in alopecia areata. Study context: Tofacitinib ran for 6 to 18 months before 6 months off drug. Study outcomes and limitations: Mice showed TCR sharing more clearly than patients did, possibly owing to HLA.

RNA was isolated and reverse transcribed to cDNA, the sequencing template. Profiling relied on immunoSEQ multiplex PCR, and the TCRdb table lists in-frame clones only, not all of them. The sample consists of 150,000 to 250,000 clones, about three fifths of them appearing once. The treatment was: oral pan-JAK inhibitor, 5-10 mg twice daily. Germline assignment: CDR1 GTSNPN and CDR2 SVGIG (reference sequence). CDR3 size: 14 residues. V lost 0 bases, J lost 5 bases, and 13 bases lay in between. About this clone itself: Its specificity is not known.

The sequencing used CD4+ T cells sorted from blood, collected at week 24, from a patient treated with tofacitinib. The chain combines TRBV30 with TRBJ1-2; D call uncertain. The receptor was derived from a human donor with alopecia areata. The CDR3 DNA follows: TGTGCCTGGAGTGTACAGTTAATGAGTTATGGCTACACCTTC. It translates to CAWSVQLMSYGYTF.